This T cell receptor beta chain was observed in a study of radiotherapy plus CTLA-4 blockade in lung cancer. General study results and limits: Once radiotherapy plus ipilimumab had been given, TCR clones derived from tumor expanded in blood.

Chemo-refractory metastatic non-small-cell lung cancer patients received focal radiation with ipilimumab CTLA-4 blockade. Comments on this clone: Its specificity is not known.

The protocol was immunoSEQ multiplex PCR, while the TCRdb copy is restricted to in-frame clones and leaves out a portion. The sample has fewer than 100,000 clones; about four fifths are singletons. The V segment lost 5 bases and the J segment 4 bases; nucleotides outside the gene matches: 1. This CDR3 comprises 12 residues. The germline V gene encodes CDR1 SNHLY and CDR2 FYNNEI. The sequencing used peripheral blood, collected from a patient treated with radiotherapy plus ipilimumab. The clonotype was recovered from a human donor with non-small cell lung cancer whose response to radiotherapy plus ipilimumab could not be evaluated. Some clones in this sample may be carry-over from other donors' samples. The chain joins TRBV2 to TRBJ2-5; the match to TRBD2 covers 7 bases. This CDR3 reads CASSWEGETQYF. As DNA, the CDR3 is TGTGCCAGCAGTTGGGAGGGAGAGACCCAGTACTTC.